This T cell receptor (beta chain) was documented in a study of persistence of HIV-infected CD4 T cells. Overall study findings and caveats: Antigen-responding cells were enriched for degenerate expanded CDR3beta sequences.

The CDR3 has 12 amino acids. V lost 1 base, J lost 5 bases, and 6 bases lay in between. CDR1 is SGDLS and CDR2 is YYNGEE in the germline V gene. The immunoSEQ assay was version 4, run in survey mode. Each sample used up to 1 ug genomic DNA diluted to 10 ng/uL. The assay was immunoSEQ multiplex PCR, and TCRdb's table has in-frame clones only and misses some. Of tens of thousands of clones in the sample, less than 75% were seen once. An overlapping HIV-1 Gag peptide pool stimulated these cells at about 0.9 ug/peptide/mL. CD4+ T cells upregulating both CD40 ligand and CD69 were sorted as responding cells. Donors had CD4+ T cell counts above 400 cells/uL and were CMV-seropositive. As regards this clone: The antigen is not known.

The rearrangement links TRBV9 to TRBJ1-2; D is uncertain. The sample was CD4+ T cells sorted from PBMCs after roughly 18-hour stimulation, taken from a patient who received antiretroviral therapy. The clonotype originates from an adult man with HIV who was CMV-seropositive. The CDR3 sequence: CASSVHGYGYTF. The CDR3, as DNA: TGTGCCAGCAGCGTACACGGGTATGGCTACACCTTC.